The 21 T cell receptor beta chains in this list originate from one sample, sequenced in a study of regulatory T cells in long-lasting Graves disease (dated by TCRdb to 2020 to 2023). The time point label of this sample denotes: persistent/refractory GD, antithyroid drugs over 5 years with positive TRAb. For both TCR sequencing and RNA sequencing, RNA was extracted from PBMCs in TRIzol. Libraries came from multiplex PCR. Sequencing relied on an Illumina HiSeq 4000. iRepertoire HTBI primers and Arm-PCR amplification of CDR3 regions were used to construct TCR beta libraries. TCRdb's own reprocessing of the public reads used fastp at Q25 and MiXCR and kept productive beta chains. CDR3 protein duplicates are merged, each entry listing the most common genes and DNA. This sample is represented by 400,000 to 450,000 distinct CDR3 sequences; around 22% of them were singletons. The ten largest account for approximately 26% of the sample.

Material: peripheral blood mononuclear cells (PBMCs), obtained when the disease was refractory, from a patient treated with antithyroid drugs. Source of these receptors: a female donor with Graves disease.

The CDR3: CASSQDRVTTGELFF. CDR3 DNA sequence: TGTGCCAGCAGCCAAGACAGGGTTACCACCGGGGAGCTGTTTTTT. The V and J genes are TRBV14 and TRBJ2-2, with D tentatively TRBD1 (5 bases). The CDR3 has 15 amino acids. Per the germline V gene, CDR1 is SGHDN and CDR2 is FVKESK. V shed 0 bases and J shed 4 bases, with 9 bases lying between them.

The CDR3 reads CATRGDRGLNQPQHF. In DNA, the CDR3 is TGTGCCACCAGGGGGGACAGGGGCCTTAATCAGCCCCAGCATTTT. This rearrangement joins TRBV15 to TRBJ1-5; 10 bases fit TRBD1. V gave up 6 bases and J gave up 4 bases; unmatched junction bases: 6. CDR3 size: 15 residues. In germline, CDR1 is LNHNV, CDR2 YYDKDF (reference sequence).

The chain uses TRBV7-2 and TRBJ1-4; 8 bases line up with TRBD1. This CDR3 spans 15 amino acids. Germline CDR1 is SGHTA and CDR2 is FQGNSA. V was pared by 5 bases and J by 6 bases, with 8 bases of the junction left unmatched. CDR3 coding DNA: TGTGCCAGCAGCCCGGACAGGGCCTCTTATGAAAAACTGTTTTTT. It translates to CASSPDRASYEKLFF.

This chain joins TRBV9 and TRBJ2-3; tentatively, D is TRBD1 or TRBD2 (5 bases each). This CDR3 contains 17 residues. The germline CDR1 and CDR2 sequences are SGDLS and YYNGEE. The ends were cut back, 3 bases at V and 0 bases at J, with 17 bases in the middle. Here the CDR3 DNA reads TGTGCCAGCAGCGCAGAAGGGGCTCGGACTAGCACAGATACGCAGTATTTT. This sequence encodes CASSAEGARTSTDTQYF.

The chain employs TRBV9 and TRBJ1-1, with D uncertain. Trimming shortened V by 4 bases and J by 1 base, and 11 bases separated the two germline ends. CDR1 SGDLS and CDR2 YYNGEE come from the germline V gene. This CDR3 has 14 residues. As DNA, the CDR3 is TGTGCCAGCAGCTCCGGGGATGGGAACACTGAAGCTTTCTTT. The encoded protein is CASSSGDGNTEAFF.

The chain employs TRBV19 and TRBJ2-1; no clear D gene. The V gene lost 3 bases and the J gene lost 9 bases, with 18 bases spanning the gap. Germline loops: CDR1 LNHDA, CDR2 SQIVND (reference sequence). The CDR3 loop spans 15 amino acids. The CDR3 spells CASSISGSFNSEQFF. The CDR3 DNA follows: TGTGCCAGTAGTATTTCTGGATCATTCAATTCTGAGCAGTTCTTC.

This clonotype was recorded a few times. The chain has TRBV5-1 and TRBJ2-5, with D possibly matching TRBD2 (7 bases). Trimming removed 4 bases from V and 5 bases from J, with 12 bases in between. From germline, CDR1 is SGHRS and CDR2 YFSETQ. The CDR3 covers 13 residues. CDR3 coding DNA: TGCGCCAGCAGCACACAGGGAGGGGAGACCCAGTACTTC. This gives the protein CASSTQGGETQYF.

In its sample, this clonotype was seen many times. The chain is built from TRBV6-2 or TRBV6-3 and TRBJ2-2; D gene ambiguous. Deletions cut 8 bases from V and 3 bases from J, with 13 bases between. The CDR3 sequence is 14 residues long. Per germline, CDR1 MNHEY and CDR2 SVGEGT. CDR3 amino acids: CASSAGLDTGELFF. CDR3 in DNA: TGTGCCAGCTCAGCCGGGCTCGACACCGGGGAGCTGTTTTTT.

In its sample, this clonotype was seen a few times. The CDR3 DNA follows: TGTGCCAGCGAAGGACAGGGGGCCCGGGCGCAAGAGACCCAGTACTTC. This translates into CASEGQGARAQETQYF. The chain uses TRBV2 and TRBJ2-5; 11 nucleotides align to TRBD1. V gave up 8 bases and J gave up 2 bases; unmatched junction bases: 10. Germline V gives CDR1 SNHLY, CDR2 FYNNEI. The CDR3 sequence is 16 residues long.

The sample holds a few counts of this clonotype. This rearrangement joins TRBV2 to TRBJ2-5; D unclear. V lost 8 bases, J lost 4 bases, and 14 bases lay in between. The germline V gene encodes CDR1 SNHLY and CDR2 FYNNEI. The length of the CDR3 is 13 residues. The CDR3 bases are TGTGCCAGCGTGGCAGGAAGAGGAGAGACCCAGTACTTC. This sequence encodes CASVAGRGETQYF.

The gene calls are TRBV20-1 and TRBJ1-4; unclear D gene. V lost 2 bases and J lost 3, with 7 bases in between. The CDR3 consists of 13 residues. Germline CDR1 DFQATT, CDR2 SNEGSKA (reference sequence). The DNA of the CDR3 is TGCAGTGCTAGATGGAGGTCTAATGAAAAACTGTTTTTT. Amino acid sequence: CSARWRSNEKLFF.

This clonotype was seen only a few times. V and J are TRBV7-9 and TRBJ1-4; D is undetermined. The CDR3 totals 13 residues. V was cut by 3 bases and J by 11 bases, with 13 bases left in between. Germline CDR1 is SEHNR and CDR2 is FQNEAQ (reference sequence). Written as DNA, the CDR3 is TGTGCCAGCAGCTTCCAGGATCGAGAGAAACTGTTTTTT. This encodes CASSFQDREKLFF.

The sample holds many counts of this clonotype. The rearrangement uses TRBV7-2 and TRBJ2-7, with unresolved D. Germline V gene data show CDR1 as SGHTA and CDR2 as FQGNSA. V was clipped by 0 bases and J by 2 bases, with 8 bases between them. CDR3 length: 14 residues. The CDR3 loop reads CASSLATGAYEQYF. The CDR3, as DNA: TGTGCCAGCAGCTTAGCTACCGGTGCCTACGAGCAGTACTTC. Together with reference TRBV7-2 and TRBJ2-7, the CDR3 gives the full variable domain: GAGVSQSPSNKVTEKGKDVELRCDPISGHTALYWYRQSLGQGLEFLIYFQGNSAPDKSGLPSDRFSAERTGGSVSTLTIQRTQQEDSAVYLCASSLATGAYEQYFGPGTRLTVT.

Here the CDR3 DNA reads TGTGCCAGCAGTGAAAGGGACGGCCGAAGGGGGCCCCAGCATTTT. Its protein product is CASSERDGRRGPQHF. The V call is TRBV6-1, the J call TRBJ1-5; D is possibly TRBD1 (5 bases). The CDR3 extends over 15 amino acids. From germline, CDR1 is MNHNS and CDR2 SASEGT. Trimming took off 2 bases at V and 9 bases at J, with 17 bases between the two ends.

J is TRBJ1-5 and V is TRBV28; no clear D gene. The CDR3 consists of 15 residues. The germline V and J ends were trimmed by 6 bases and 6 bases, with 18 bases remaining between them. CDR1 is MDHEN and CDR2 is SYDVKM in the germline V gene. The CDR3 bases are TGTGCCAGCAGAACACCCCTGGCGACGGGTCAGCCCCAGCATTTT. This translates into CASRTPLATGQPQHF.

This clonotype was observed a few times. The rearrangement joins TRBV12-3 or TRBV12-4 to TRBJ1-2; D perhaps matches TRBD1 (6 bases). Trimming cost V 3 bases and J 0 bases, with 23 bases left between them. The length of the CDR3 is 19 residues. CDR3: CASSLRAGDAANPNYGYTF. The CDR3 DNA reads as TGTGCCAGCAGTTTGCGGGCAGGGGACGCGGCTAATCCTAACTATGGCTACACCTTC.

V usage is TRBV6-1 and J usage is TRBJ2-1; TRBD2 matches 7 bases. This CDR3 is built from 15 residues. V dropped 6 bases and J dropped 2; count of bases not matched to a gene: 7. Germline assignment: CDR1 MNHNS and CDR2 SASEGT. CDR3 DNA: TGTGCCAGCAGCCATAGCGGGCAAGCCTACAATGAGCAGTTCTTC. As protein: CASSHSGQAYNEQFF.

This clonotype was recorded many times. The CDR3 loop is CASSGGGRGGYGYTF. Here the CDR3 DNA reads TGTGCCAGCAGCGGAGGTGGGAGGGGCGGCTATGGCTACACCTTC. The chain couples TRBV3-1 to TRBJ1-2, with D possibly TRBD1 on 5 matching bases. The CDR3 extends over 15 amino acids. The germline V gene has CDR1 LGHDT and CDR2 YNNKEL (reference sequence). V shed 5 bases and J shed 4 bases, with 17 bases lying between them. Based on the CDR3 plus reference TRBV3-1 and TRBJ1-2, the full variable domain is DTAVSQTPKYLVTQMGNDKSIKCEQNLGHDTMYWYKQDSKKFLKIMFSYNNKELIINETVPNRFSPKSPDKAHLNLHINSLELGDSAVYFCASSGGGRGGYGYTFGSGTRLTVV.

This clonotype was seen a few times. The J gene is TRBJ2-7, the V gene TRBV6-1; TRBD1 agrees at 8 bases. This CDR3 has 13 amino acids. V was pared by 11 bases and J by 2 bases, with 8 bases of the junction left unmatched. CDR1 is MNHNS and CDR2 is SASEGT in the germline V gene. CDR3 in DNA: TGTGCCGGGAGACAGGGGCTAACCTACGAGCAGTACTTC. Residues: CAGRQGLTYEQYF.

The J gene is TRBJ1-1, the V gene TRBV7-9; D is uncertain. With 5 bases removed from V and 8 bases from J, the gap between germline ends came to 9 bases. CDR1 SEHNR and CDR2 FQNEAQ come from the germline V gene (reference sequence). The CDR3 covers 11 residues. CDR3 loop: CASSPVWEAFF. The CDR3, as DNA: TGTGCCAGCAGCCCGGTTTGGGAAGCTTTCTTT.

This clonotype has a count of ten or more. The chain links TRBV7-2 to TRBJ1-2; 8 positions agree with TRBD1. Germline CDR1 SGHTA, CDR2 FQGNSA. The CDR3 runs to 14 residues. Trimming at V came to 6 bases and at J to 5 bases, leaving 8 bases not matched to a gene. This chain's CDR3 is CASSFRQGNYGYTF. CDR3 coding DNA: TGTGCCAGCAGTTTCCGACAGGGGAATTATGGCTACACCTTC.